The clone carrying this T cell receptor beta chain was recorded once. The target antigen is unknown. This sample was included in a study of T cell responses to AZD1222 COVID-19 vaccine. Overall study results and limits: The donor group comprised mostly white British people and more females; the analysis possibly underestimated clonal diversity. Scientists sampled the repertoires only once the peak T cell response had passed.

Clones were sequenced by immunoSEQ multiplex PCR, and TCRdb holds only the in-frame ones, with some missing. The sample consists of 60,000 to 100,000 clones, about 91% of them appearing once. Per germline, CDR1 SGHVS and CDR2 FQNEAQ. V lost 1 base, J lost 0 bases, and 11 bases lay in between. The CDR3 sequence is 16 residues long. This receptor was identified in an adult in good health. The sample in question was peripheral blood, obtained on day 0 of MenACWY control vaccination. The chain is built from TRBV7-8 and TRBJ2-3; D uncertain. The CDR3 sequence: CASSLGPSLSTDTQYF. CDR3 sequence (DNA): TGTGCCAGCAGCTTAGGTCCCTCACTTAGCACAGATACGCAGTATTTT.